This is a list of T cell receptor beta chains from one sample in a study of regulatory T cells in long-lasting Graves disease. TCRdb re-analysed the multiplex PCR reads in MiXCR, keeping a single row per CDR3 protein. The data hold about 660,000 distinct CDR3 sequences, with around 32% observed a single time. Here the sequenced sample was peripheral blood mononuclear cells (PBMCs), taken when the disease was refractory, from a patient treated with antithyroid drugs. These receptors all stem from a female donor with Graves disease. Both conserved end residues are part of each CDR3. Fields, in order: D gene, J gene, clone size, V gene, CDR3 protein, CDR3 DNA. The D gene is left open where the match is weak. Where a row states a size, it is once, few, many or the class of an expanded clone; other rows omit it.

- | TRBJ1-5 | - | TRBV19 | CASSITANPYSNQPQHF | TGTGCCAGTAGTATCACGGCAAACCCTTATAGCAATCAGCCCCAGCATTTT
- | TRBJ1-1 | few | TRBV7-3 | CASSPQRGSRAFF | TGTGCCAGCAGCCCCCAGAGGGGGTCGCGAGCTTTCTTT
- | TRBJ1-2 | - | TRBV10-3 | CAISEGGGANYGYTF | TGTGCCATCAGTGAGGGGGGGGGGGCTAACTATGGCTACACCTTC
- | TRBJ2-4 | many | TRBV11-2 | CASSPPGLLAKNIQYF | TGTGCCAGCAGCCCTCCGGGCCTATTAGCCAAAAACATTCAGTACTTC
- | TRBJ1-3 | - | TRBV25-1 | CASSWSTANTIYF | TGTGCCAGCAGTTGGTCAACCGCGAACACCATATATTTT
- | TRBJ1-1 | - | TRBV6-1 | CASVQEGSNTEAFF | TGTGCCAGCGTCCAAGAGGGTTCGAACACTGAAGCTTTCTTT
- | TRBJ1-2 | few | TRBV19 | CASTLGGYGYTF | TGTGCCAGTACCCTAGGAGGATATGGCTACACCTTC
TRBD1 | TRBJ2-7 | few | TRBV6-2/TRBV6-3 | CASSYGTASYEQYF | TGTGCCAGCAGTTACGGGACAGCCTCCTACGAGCAGTACTTC
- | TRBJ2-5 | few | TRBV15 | CATSRNYLTFEETQYF | TGTGCCACCAGCAGGAACTACTTGACATTTGAAGAGACCCAGTACTTC
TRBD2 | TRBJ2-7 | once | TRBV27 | CASTWVGGRDYEQYF | TGTGCCAGCACCTGGGTTGGCGGGAGAGACTACGAGCAGTACTTC
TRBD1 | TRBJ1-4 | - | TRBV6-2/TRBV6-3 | CASSPVPGQGLGEKLFF | TGTGCCAGCAGTCCAGTCCCGGGACAGGGGTTGGGTGAAAAACTGTTTTTT
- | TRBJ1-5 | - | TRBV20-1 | CSARDRHQTPQHF | TGCAGTGCTAGAGATCGCCATCAGACGCCCCAGCATTTT
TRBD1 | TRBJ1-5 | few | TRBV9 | CASSASGQGYQPQHF | TGTGCCAGCAGCGCCTCGGGACAGGGATATCAGCCCCAGCATTTT
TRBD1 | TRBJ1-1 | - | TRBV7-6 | CASSLMWDRVTEAFF | TGTGCCAGCAGCTTAATGTGGGACAGGGTCACTGAAGCTTTCTTT
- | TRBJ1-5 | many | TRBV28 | CASHSNQPQHF | TGTGCTTCACATAGCAATCAGCCCCAGCATTTT
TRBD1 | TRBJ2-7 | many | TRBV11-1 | CASSLGQGYYEQYF | TGTGCCAGCAGCTTGGGACAGGGGTACTACGAGCAGTACTTC
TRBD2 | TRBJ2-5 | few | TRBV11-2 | CASTERRASGKQETQYF | TGTGCCAGCACCGAAAGGAGGGCTAGCGGGAAGCAAGAGACCCAGTACTTC
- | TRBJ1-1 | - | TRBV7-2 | CASSLPIGNAEAFF | TGTGCCAGCAGTCTTCCTATCGGGAACGCTGAAGCTTTCTTT
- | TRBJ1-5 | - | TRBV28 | CASSFSSSNQPQHF | TGTGCCAGCAGTTTCTCGTCCAGCAATCAGCCCCAGCATTTT
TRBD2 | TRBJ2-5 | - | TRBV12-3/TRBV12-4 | CASSLGSGRAEETQYF | TGTGCCAGCAGCCTGGGTAGCGGGAGGGCCGAGGAGACCCAGTACTTC
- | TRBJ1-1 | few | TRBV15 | CATSRDKAGEKQAFF | TGTGCCACCAGCAGAGATAAAGCAGGGGAGAAGCAAGCTTTCTTT
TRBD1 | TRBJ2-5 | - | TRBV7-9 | CATAGGQETQYF | TGTGCCACTGCAGGGGGCCAAGAGACCCAGTACTTC
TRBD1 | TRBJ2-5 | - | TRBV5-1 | CASSRMGQGRETQYF | TGCGCCAGCAGCAGAATGGGACAGGGTAGAGAGACCCAGTACTTC
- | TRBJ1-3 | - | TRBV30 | CAWDGISGNTIYF | TGTGCCTGGGACGGGATCTCTGGAAACACCATATATTTT
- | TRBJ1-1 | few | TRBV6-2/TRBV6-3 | CASSESGSEAFF | TGTGCCAGCAGTGAATCGGGATCCGAAGCTTTCTTT
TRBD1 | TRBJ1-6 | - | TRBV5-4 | CASSLPGGPFSPLHF | TGTGCCAGCAGCTTACCAGGGGGCCCTTTTTCACCCCTCCACTTT
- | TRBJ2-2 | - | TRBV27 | CASSLSIGVSGTGELFF | TGTGCCAGCAGTTTATCGATTGGAGTTTCGGGCACCGGGGAGCTGTTTTTT
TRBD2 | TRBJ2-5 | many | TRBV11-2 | CASSARLAGVLGKETQYF | TGTGCCAGCAGCGCTCGACTAGCGGGAGTTCTCGGCAAGGAGACCCAGTACTTC
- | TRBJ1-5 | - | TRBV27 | CASTSIGNNQPQHF | TGTGCCAGCACCAGTATAGGGAACAATCAGCCCCAGCATTTT
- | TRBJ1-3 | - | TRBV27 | CASSPVGGSGNTIYF | TGTGCCAGCAGCCCCGTAGGGGGCTCTGGAAACACCATATATTTT
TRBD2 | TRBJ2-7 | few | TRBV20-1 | CSATFGGGEEQYF | TGCAGTGCTACCTTCGGCGGGGGGGAGGAGCAGTACTTC
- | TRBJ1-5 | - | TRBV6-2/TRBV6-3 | CASSEMAWGRHRNQPQHF | TGTGCCAGCAGTGAGATGGCGTGGGGACGACACCGCAATCAGCCCCAGCATTTT
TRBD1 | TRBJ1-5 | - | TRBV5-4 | CASSLVGRGDQPQHF | TGTGCCAGCAGCTTGGTGGGCAGGGGGGATCAGCCCCAGCATTTT
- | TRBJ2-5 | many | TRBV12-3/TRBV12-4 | CASSLRRQETQYF | TGTGCCAGCAGCTTGCGCAGACAAGAGACCCAGTACTTC
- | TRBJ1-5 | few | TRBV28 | CASSSGTVQPQHF | TGTGCCAGCAGTTCTGGGACTGTTCAGCCCCAGCATTTT
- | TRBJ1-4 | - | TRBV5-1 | CASSAGPLGHEKLFF | TGCGCCAGCAGCGCCGGACCGCTGGGGCACGAAAAACTGTTTTTT
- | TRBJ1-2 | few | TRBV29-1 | CSLSGIDGYTF | TGCAGCCTTTCAGGGATTGATGGCTACACCTTC
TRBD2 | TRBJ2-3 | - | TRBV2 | CASSVFGTTTDTQYF | TGTGCCAGCAGCGTATTCGGGACTACCACAGATACGCAGTATTTT
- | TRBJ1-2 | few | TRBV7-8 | CASSGREHLHGYTF | TGTGCCAGCAGCGGCCGGGAACACCTTCATGGCTACACCTTC
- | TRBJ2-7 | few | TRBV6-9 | CASSYQGRVYF | TGTGCCAGCAGTTACCAGGGAAGGGTGTACTTC
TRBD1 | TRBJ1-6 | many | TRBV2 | CASSERQGWSPLHF | TGTGCCAGCAGTGAGCGACAGGGGTGGTCACCCCTCCACTTT
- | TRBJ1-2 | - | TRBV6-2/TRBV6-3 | CASSFSGRNYGYTF | TGTGCCAGCAGCTTTTCTGGCAGGAACTATGGCTACACCTTC
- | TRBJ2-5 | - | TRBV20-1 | CSARDVGAVGETQYF | TGCAGTGCTAGAGATGTAGGGGCGGTCGGTGAGACCCAGTACTTC
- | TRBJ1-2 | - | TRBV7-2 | CASSLISTGPYGYTF | TGTGCCAGCAGCTTAATTTCAACAGGGCCCTATGGCTACACCTTC
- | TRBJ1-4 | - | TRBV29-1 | CSVEAGSNEKLFF | TGCAGCGTTGAAGCGGGTTCAAACGAAAAACTGTTTTTT
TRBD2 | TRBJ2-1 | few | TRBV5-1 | CASSLAGNEQFF | TGTGCCAGCAGCTTAGCGGGCAATGAGCAGTTCTTC
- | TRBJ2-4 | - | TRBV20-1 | CSARVGVGGAANIQYF | TGCAGTGCTAGAGTAGGGGTAGGGGGGGCTGCGAACATTCAGTACTTC
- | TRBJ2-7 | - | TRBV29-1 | CSVEDNRDEQYF | TGCAGCGTTGAAGATAACAGGGACGAGCAGTACTTC
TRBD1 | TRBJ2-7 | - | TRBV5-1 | CASRGQGGIYEQYF | TGCGCCAGCCGGGGACAGGGGGGAATCTACGAGCAGTACTTC
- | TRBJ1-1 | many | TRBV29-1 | CSVAGGNTEAFF | TGCAGCGTTGCTGGGGGAAACACTGAAGCTTTCTTT
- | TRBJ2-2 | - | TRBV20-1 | CSAAGKGTGELFF | TGCAGTGCTGCGGGAAAAGGCACCGGGGAGCTGTTTTTT
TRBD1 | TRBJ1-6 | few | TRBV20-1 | CSAPGTGVAQLHF | TGCAGTGCCCCAGGGACAGGGGTCGCCCAGCTCCACTTT
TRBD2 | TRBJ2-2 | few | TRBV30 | CAWSVGGRTGELFF | TGTGCCTGGAGTGTTGGCGGGAGGACCGGGGAGCTGTTTTTT
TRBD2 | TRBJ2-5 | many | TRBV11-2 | CASSLELAGGQETQYF | TGTGCCAGCAGCTTAGAACTAGCGGGAGGCCAAGAGACCCAGTACTTC
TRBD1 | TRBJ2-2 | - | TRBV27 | CASKQGAFGELFF | TGTGCCAGCAAACAGGGGGCGTTTGGGGAGCTGTTTTTT
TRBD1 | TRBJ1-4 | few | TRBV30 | CAWSATGVVGKLFF | TGTGCCTGGAGTGCGACAGGGGTAGTGGGAAAACTGTTTTTT
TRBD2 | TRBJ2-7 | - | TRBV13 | CASRRTREGGYEQYF | TGTGCCAGCAGAAGGACGCGGGAGGGAGGCTACGAGCAGTACTTC
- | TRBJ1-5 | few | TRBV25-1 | CASSEPGGNQPQHF | TGTGCCAGCAGTGAACCCGGTGGCAATCAGCCCCAGCATTTT
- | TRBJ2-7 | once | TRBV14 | CASSRSQGRNEQYF | TGTGCCAGCAGCCGAAGTCAGGGTCGGAACGAGCAGTACTTC